Listed here are 25 T cell receptor beta chains from one sample, sequenced in a study of early stage breast cancer tumors. The repertoire was sequenced with immunoSEQ multiplex PCR; TCRdb's copy has only in-frame clones and lacks some. The table lists tens of thousands of clones, roughly four fifths of them singletons. The sample consisted of blood. Receptors originate from a person aged 40 to 49 with breast cancer.

The chain employs TRBV4-2 and TRBJ2-3; D is unclear. Germline V gene data show CDR1 as LGHNA and CDR2 as YNFKEQ. The CDR3 sequence is 14 residues long. V was pared by 1 base and J by 6 bases, with 11 bases between. CDR3 sequence (DNA): TGTGCCAGCAGCCAAGTGCCATTTTCCGATACGCAGTATTTT. Translated: CASSQVPFSDTQYF.

This rearrangement joins TRBV5-1 to TRBJ1-3; TRBD1 is a possible D gene (6 bases). The CDR3 is 16 amino acids. Germline V lookup: CDR1 SGHRS, CDR2 YFSETQ. V lost 0 bases, J lost 3 bases, and 13 bases lay in between. This CDR3 is CASSLAGATGGNTIYF. As DNA, the CDR3 is TGCGCCAGCAGCTTGGCCGGGGCGACAGGTGGAAACACCATATATTTT.

This chain connects TRBV28 to TRBJ1-5; a weak D match, TRBD1 (5 bases). Per the germline V gene, CDR1 is MDHEN and CDR2 is SYDVKM. The V end lost 1 base, the J end lost 0 bases, and 16 bases lay between the germline ends. The CDR3 sequence is 18 residues long. The CDR3 sequence: CASSLSYPQDYSNQPQHF. The CDR3 bases are TGTGCCAGCAGTTTATCCTATCCACAGGACTATAGCAATCAGCCCCAGCATTTT.

In its sample, this clone was seen once. The chain carries TRBV10-3 and TRBJ1-2; 7 nucleotides align to TRBD1. With V trimmed by 0 bases and J by 3 bases, 1 base remained unmatched. Germline loops: CDR1 ENHRY, CDR2 SYGVKD. This CDR3 is built from 14 residues. The CDR3 DNA is TGTGCCATCAGTGAGTCTGGACAGGACTATGGCTACACCTTC. Translating it yields CAISESGQDYGYTF.

This chain links TRBV4-3 with TRBJ2-7, with TRBD2 as a possible D gene (5 bases). Deletions cut 3 bases from V and 4 bases from J, with 19 bases between. CDR3 length: 16 residues. Germline values: CDR1 LGHNA, CDR2 YSLEER. The CDR3 sequence: CASSQAAQVEVYEQYF. The CDR3 DNA reads as TGCGCCAGCAGCCAGGCGGCCCAGGTGGAGGTGTACGAGCAGTACTTC.

This chain uses TRBV18 with TRBJ2-7, with 7 bases that match TRBD2. CDR1 KGHSH and CDR2 LQKENI come from the germline V gene. V lost 1 base, J lost 0 bases, and 0 bases stayed unmatched. This CDR3 contains 14 residues. The DNA for the CDR3 is TGTGCCAGCTCACCACGCGGGAGCTCCTACGAGCAGTACTTC. It specifies CASSPRGSSYEQYF.

V gene TRBV19 combines with J gene TRBJ1-5; D ambiguous. The CDR3 extends over 12 amino acids. Trimming took 9 bases from V and 4 from J, leaving 10 bases between them. Germline V gene sequence: CDR1 LNHDA, CDR2 SQIVND (reference sequence). The CDR3 is CASKQVNQPQHF. The CDR3 DNA follows: TGTGCCAGCAAGCAAGTAAATCAGCCCCAGCATTTT.

The chain links TRBV5-6 to TRBJ2-2, with 9 bases identical to TRBD2. V lost 4 bases and J lost 6; bases outside the gene matches: 7. This CDR3 is 15 amino acids long. Germline V gene sequence: CDR1 SGHDT, CDR2 YYEEEE. The CDR3 DNA is TGTGCCAGCAGCAGCAGCGGGAGGACTCCCGGGGAGCTGTTTTTT. Amino acids: CASSSSGRTPGELFF.

The rearrangement links TRBV5-6 to TRBJ2-1, with D perhaps matching TRBD1 or TRBD2 (5 bases each). The CDR3 has 14 residues. CDR1 and CDR2 from the germline V gene are SGHDT and YYEEEE. Trimming stripped 2 bases from V and 8 bases from J, with 14 bases between. The chain's CDR3 is CASSFRDGIHEQFF. For the CDR3, the DNA is TGTGCCAGCAGCTTCCGGGACGGTATACATGAGCAGTTCTTC.

This chain joins TRBV7-2 and TRBJ1-2; weak D call: TRBD1 (5 bases). Trimming removed 4 bases at V and 4 bases at J, with 16 bases between. This CDR3 contains 15 residues. CDR1 SGHTA and CDR2 FQGNSA come from the germline V gene. CDR3 region: CASSSGRGGFYGYTF. DNA of the CDR3: TGTGCCAGCAGCTCAGGAAGGGGAGGGTTCTATGGCTACACCTTC.

The CDR3 reads CASSLNGRRVGTGELFF. The DNA of the CDR3 is TGTGCCAGCAGCTTAAACGGGAGACGGGTCGGCACCGGGGAGCTGTTTTTT. The gene calls are TRBV7-3 and TRBJ2-2; D is possibly TRBD2 (6 bases). Between the trimmed V and J ends, which lost 1 base and 4 bases, there was a span of 16 bases. This CDR3 has 17 amino acids. The V gene's germline CDR1 is SGHTA and CDR2 FQGTGA.

V and J are TRBV15 and TRBJ2-3; 11 bases agree with TRBD2. This CDR3 is built from 15 residues. Germline loops: CDR1 LNHNV, CDR2 YYDKDF (reference sequence). V gave up 3 bases and J gave up 2 bases; unmatched junction bases: 1. The CDR3 coding sequence is TGTGCCACCAGCAGGACTAGCGGGAACACAGATACGCAGTATTTT. This gives the protein CATSRTSGNTDTQYF. Using reference TRBV15 and TRBJ2-3 for the parts outside the CDR3, the full variable domain is DAMVIQNPRYQVTQFGKPVTLSCSQTLNHNVMYWYQQKSSQAPKLLFHYYDKDFNNEADTPDNFQSRRPNTSFCFLDIRSPGLGDTAMYLCATSRTSGNTDTQYFGPGTRLTVL.

This chain links TRBV6-6 with TRBJ2-7; no firm D call. This CDR3 region has 16 residues. V lost 6 bases and J 3 bases, leaving 21 bases between the germline ends. Germline CDR1 reads MNHNY; CDR2 reads SVGAGI (reference sequence). CDR3 region: CASRSSLSRGVYEQYF. CDR3 sequence (DNA): TGTGCCAGCAGGTCCTCGCTGAGTAGAGGAGTCTACGAGCAGTACTTC.

The chain joins TRBV5-1 to TRBJ1-3; 10 bases are shared with TRBD1. Trimming took 4 bases from V and 0 from J; bases not matched to a gene: 4. There are 16 residues in the CDR3. Germline-derived CDR1 and CDR2 are SGHRS and YFSETQ. The CDR3 nucleotides are TGCGCCAGCAGCCTCCGACAGGGGGCCTCTGGAAACACCATATATTTT. The encoded protein is CASSLRQGASGNTIYF.

The chain combines TRBV5-6 with TRBJ2-7, with TRBD1 identical over 7 bases. Per the germline V gene, CDR1 is SGHDT and CDR2 is YYEEEE. The ends lost 5 bases at V and 4 bases at J; junction bases unmatched: 15. This CDR3 has 16 residues. The CDR3 bases are TGTGCCAGCAGGAAAGAAATTAGAGACAGGGAATACGAGCAGTACTTC. Translating gives CASRKEIRDREYEQYF.

The chain has TRBV5-1 and TRBJ2-7; TRBD2 matches at 8 bases. The CDR3 spans 14 residues. CDR1 is SGHRS, CDR2 YFSETQ, per germline. Trimming cost V 3 bases and J 4 bases; bases outside gene matches: 6. CDR3 region: CASSSAGDLYEQYF. CDR3 DNA: TGCGCCAGCAGCTCAGCGGGAGATTTGTACGAGCAGTACTTC.

The rearrangement links TRBV29-1 to TRBJ1-1; 7 bases align to TRBD1. V gave up 7 bases and J gave up 1 base; unmatched junction bases: 3. CDR1 SQVTM and CDR2 ANQGSEA come from the germline V gene. The CDR3 is 12 amino acids. CDR3 bases: TGCAGCGGGGGACAGAGGAACACTGAAGCTTTCTTT. Translating it yields CSGGQRNTEAFF.

The count of this clone is one. This sequence joins TRBV6-5 and TRBJ2-5; D unresolved. The DNA end lines up better with TRBJ2-7; the J call may be wrong. The CDR3 extends over 13 amino acids. Per the germline V gene, CDR1 is MNHEY and CDR2 is SVGAGI. The CDR3 region has the DNA TGTGCCAGCAGTTACGGCGCAGGTGACGAGCAGTACTTC. This codes for CASSYGAGDEQYF.

This clone was seen once. This chain joins TRBV7-3 and TRBJ2-1; no definite D call. This CDR3 region has 16 residues. CDR1 SGHTA and CDR2 FQGTGA come from the germline V gene. V lost 1 base to trimming and J lost 0 bases, with 10 bases between them. The DNA of the CDR3 is TGTGCCAGCAGCTTAAACGTTCGTAGCTCCTACAATGAGCAGTTCTTC. Protein product: CASSLNVRSSYNEQFF.

CDR3 sequence: CATNRGANTGELFF. The CDR3 DNA is TGTGCCACCAACAGGGGAGCGAACACCGGGGAGCTGTTTTTT. V and J are TRBV7-9 and TRBJ2-2; 7 nucleotides align to TRBD1. The trim removed 10 bases at V and 0 bases at J, leaving 5 bases unmatched. This CDR3 has 14 residues. Germline-derived CDR1 and CDR2 are SEHNR and FQNEAQ (reference sequence).

The V call is TRBV28, the J call TRBJ1-1; a possible D gene is TRBD1 (6 bases). Germline V gene data show CDR1 as MDHEN and CDR2 as SYDVKM. Between the trimmed V and J ends, which lost 3 bases and 4 bases, there was a span of 12 bases. CDR3 length equals 14 residues. The CDR3 DNA reads TGTGCCAGCAGTTTCAGGACAGTTCCCACTGAAGCTTTCTTT. Encoded protein: CASSFRTVPTEAFF.

This chain connects TRBV27 to TRBJ1-1; D might be TRBD1 (5 bases). V was cut by 3 bases and J by 5 bases, with 10 bases left in between. This CDR3 region has 13 residues. Germline values: CDR1 MNHEY, CDR2 SMNVEV (reference sequence). CDR3 in DNA: TGTGCCAGCAGTTTGACAGTTCTTACTGAAGCTTTCTTT. This encodes CASSLTVLTEAFF.

The chain links TRBV18 to TRBJ2-5; D is ambiguous. The V end lost 7 bases, the J end lost 1 base, and 10 bases lay between the germline ends. CDR3 length: 13 amino acids. CDR1 is KGHSH, CDR2 LQKENI, per germline. The CDR3 sequence: CASCANTQETQYF. DNA for the CDR3: TGTGCCAGCTGCGCAAACACCCAAGAGACCCAGTACTTC. The whole variable domain, remainder taken from reference TRBV18 and TRBJ2-5, is NAGVMQNPRHLVRRRGQEARLRCSPMKGHSHVYWYRQLPEEGLKFMVYLQKENIIDESGMPKERFSAEFPKEGPSILRIQQVVRGDSAAYFCASCANTQETQYFGPGTRLLVL.

The rearrangement joins TRBV7-9 to TRBJ1-2, with 10 positions matching TRBD1. Germline V gene sequence: CDR1 SEHNR, CDR2 FQNEAQ (reference sequence). The CDR3 totals 13 residues. The junction had 6 bases not matched to a gene; V was cut back by 5 bases and J by 9 bases. The CDR3 spells CASSVGTGDSYTF. CDR3 DNA sequence: TGTGCCAGCAGCGTCGGGACAGGGGATAGCTACACCTTC.

The V and J genes are TRBV5-4 and TRBJ1-2; weak D call: TRBD1 (5 bases). Trimming removed 6 bases from V and 2 bases from J, with 20 bases in between. CDR3 length: 16 amino acids. Germline V gene lookup returns CDR1 SGHNT and CDR2 YYREEE (reference sequence). The CDR3: CASTPEPGRKNYGYTF. In DNA form, the CDR3 reads TGTGCCAGCACCCCCGAACCGGGACGGAAGAACTATGGCTACACCTTC. Filled out from reference TRBV5-4 and TRBJ1-2, the complete variable domain reads ETGVTQSPTHLIKTRGQQVTLRCSSQSGHNTVSWYQQALGQGPQFIFQYYREEENGRGNFPPRFSGLQFPNYSSELNVNALELDDSALYLCASTPEPGRKNYGYTFGSGTRLTVV.